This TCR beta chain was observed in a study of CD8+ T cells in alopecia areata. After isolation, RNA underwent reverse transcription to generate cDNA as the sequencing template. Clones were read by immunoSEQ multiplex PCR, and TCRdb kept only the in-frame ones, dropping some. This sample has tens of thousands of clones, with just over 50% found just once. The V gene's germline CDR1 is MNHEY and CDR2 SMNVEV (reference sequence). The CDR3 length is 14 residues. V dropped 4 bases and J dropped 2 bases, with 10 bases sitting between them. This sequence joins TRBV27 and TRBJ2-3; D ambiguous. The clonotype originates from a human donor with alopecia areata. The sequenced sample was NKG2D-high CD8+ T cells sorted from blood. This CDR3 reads CASSYVGSTDTQYF. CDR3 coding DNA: TGTGCCAGCAGTTATGTTGGGTCCACAGATACGCAGTATTTT.